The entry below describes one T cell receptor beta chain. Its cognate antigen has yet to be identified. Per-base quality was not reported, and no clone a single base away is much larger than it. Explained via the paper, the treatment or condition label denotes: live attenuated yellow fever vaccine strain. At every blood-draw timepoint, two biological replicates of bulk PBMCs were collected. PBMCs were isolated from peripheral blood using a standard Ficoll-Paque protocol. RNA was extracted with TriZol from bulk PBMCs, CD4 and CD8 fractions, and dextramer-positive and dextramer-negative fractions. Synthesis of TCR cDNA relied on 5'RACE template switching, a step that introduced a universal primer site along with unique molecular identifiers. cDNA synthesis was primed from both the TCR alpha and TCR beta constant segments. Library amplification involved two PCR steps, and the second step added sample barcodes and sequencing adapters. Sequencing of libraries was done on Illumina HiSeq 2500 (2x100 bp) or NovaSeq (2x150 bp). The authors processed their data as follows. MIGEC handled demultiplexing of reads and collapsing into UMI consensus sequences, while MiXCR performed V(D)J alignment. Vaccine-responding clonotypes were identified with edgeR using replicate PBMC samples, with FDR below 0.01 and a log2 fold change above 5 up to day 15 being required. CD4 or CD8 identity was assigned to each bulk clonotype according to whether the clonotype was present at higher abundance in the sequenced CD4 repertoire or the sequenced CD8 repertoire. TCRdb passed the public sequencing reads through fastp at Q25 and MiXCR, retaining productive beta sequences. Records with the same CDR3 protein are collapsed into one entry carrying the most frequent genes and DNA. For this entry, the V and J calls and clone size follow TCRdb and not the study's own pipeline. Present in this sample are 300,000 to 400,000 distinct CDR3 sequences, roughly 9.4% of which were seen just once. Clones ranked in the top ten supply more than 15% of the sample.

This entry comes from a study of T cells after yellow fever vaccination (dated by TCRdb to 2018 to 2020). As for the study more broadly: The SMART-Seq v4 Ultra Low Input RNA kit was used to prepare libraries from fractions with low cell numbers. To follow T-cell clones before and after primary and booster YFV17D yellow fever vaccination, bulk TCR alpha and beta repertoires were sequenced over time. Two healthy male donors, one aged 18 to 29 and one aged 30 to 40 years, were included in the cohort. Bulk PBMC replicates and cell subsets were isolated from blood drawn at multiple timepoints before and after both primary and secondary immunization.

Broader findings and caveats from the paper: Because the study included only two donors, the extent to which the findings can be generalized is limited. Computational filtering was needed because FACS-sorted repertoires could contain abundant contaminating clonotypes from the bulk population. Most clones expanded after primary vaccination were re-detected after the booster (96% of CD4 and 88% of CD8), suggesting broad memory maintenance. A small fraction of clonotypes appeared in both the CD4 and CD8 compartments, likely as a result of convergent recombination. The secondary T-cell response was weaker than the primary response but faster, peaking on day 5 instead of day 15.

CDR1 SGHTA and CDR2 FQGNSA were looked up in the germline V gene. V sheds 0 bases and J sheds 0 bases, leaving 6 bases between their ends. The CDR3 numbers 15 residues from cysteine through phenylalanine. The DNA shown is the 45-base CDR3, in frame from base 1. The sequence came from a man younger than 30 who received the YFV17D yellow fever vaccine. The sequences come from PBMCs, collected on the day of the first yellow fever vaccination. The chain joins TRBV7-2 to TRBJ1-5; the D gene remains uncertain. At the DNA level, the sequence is TGTGCCAGCAGCTTAGCGCCTTATAGCAATCAGCCCCAGCATTTT. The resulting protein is CASSLAPYSNQPQHF.